These 26 T cell receptor beta chains were all obtained from the same sample, sequenced in a study of human thymus T cells (dated by TCRdb to the early 2020s). The protocol used for the library was the immunoSEQ multiplex PCR assay. TCRdb carries this immuneACCESS record with in-frame sequences only. Its versions omit some clonotypes, under half of them owing to an unresolved V gene in the studies checked, with the rest unexplained. In all, the sample holds tens of thousands of clones, and 85% to 95% of those were seen once. The ten largest clonotypes hold 0.03% to 0.035% of the sample. Thymus tissue was obtained as surgical resects removed during corrective cardiac surgery. Sequencing was performed on thymus tissue. Every receptor here comes from a girl under three years old with a congenital heart defect but otherwise immunologically healthy.

The chain carries TRBV6-1 and TRBJ2-7; 7 nucleotides match TRBD2. Germline CDR1 reads MNHNS; CDR2 reads SASEGT. The junction had 7 bases not matched to a gene; V was cut back by 8 bases and J by 6 bases. This CDR3 comprises 12 residues. CDR3: CASRPPGGEQYF. CDR3 DNA sequence: TGTGCCAGCCGCCCCCCGGGGGGCGAGCAGTACTTC.

This sequence joins TRBV7-2 and TRBJ2-1; either TRBD1 or TRBD2 may fit D (5 bases each). Trimming cost V 0 bases and J 3 bases, with 15 bases left between them. The CDR3 totals 17 residues. Germline values: CDR1 SGHTA, CDR2 FQGNSA. CDR3 region: CASSLASGSGIYNEQFF. In DNA, the CDR3 is TGTGCCAGCAGCTTAGCTTCAGGGTCGGGGATCTACAATGAGCAGTTCTTC. Filled out from reference TRBV7-2 and TRBJ2-1, the complete variable domain reads GAGVSQSPSNKVTEKGKDVELRCDPISGHTALYWYRQSLGQGLEFLIYFQGNSAPDKSGLPSDRFSAERTGGSVSTLTIQRTQQEDSAVYLCASSLASGSGIYNEQFFGPGTRLTVL.

This rearrangement joins TRBV27 to TRBJ2-2; 9 nucleotides line up with TRBD1. V lost 4 bases and J lost 1; bases outside the gene matches: 4. Germline V gene lookup returns CDR1 MNHEY and CDR2 SMNVEV (reference sequence). The CDR3 contains 16 residues. CDR3 coding DNA: TGTGCCAGCAGTTGCCGGGACAGGGTGAACACCGGGGAGCTGTTTTTT. Its protein is CASSCRDRVNTGELFF.

This clone has only one observation. J is TRBJ2-5 and V is TRBV7-2; D could derive from TRBD1 or TRBD2 (5 bases each). This CDR3 region has 14 residues. Germline V gene data show CDR1 as SGHTA and CDR2 as FQGNSA. V was pared by 0 bases and J by 5 bases, with 10 bases between. CDR3 DNA: TGTGCCAGCAGCTTAGCCCGGGGCGGGGAGACCCAGTACTTC. This codes for CASSLARGGETQYF.

This chain joins TRBV11-2 and TRBJ2-1, with TRBD1 identical over 7 bases. V lost 6 bases, J lost 0 bases, and 11 bases stayed unmatched. The length of the CDR3 is 17 residues. CDR1 and CDR2 (germline): SGHAT, FQNNGV. The CDR3 sequence: CASREGAPLSSYNEQFF. The CDR3 nucleotides read TGTGCCAGCAGAGAGGGGGCCCCCCTTAGCTCCTACAATGAGCAGTTCTTC.

This chain links TRBV4-2 with TRBJ1-5; 7 bases map to TRBD1. Unmatched junction bases numbered 11, after V lost 1 base and J lost 5 bases. Germline CDR1 LGHNA, CDR2 YNFKEQ. The CDR3 length is 17 residues. The CDR3 region is CASSQALPQGEYQPQHF. CDR3 coding DNA: TGTGCCAGCAGCCAAGCCCTGCCGCAGGGGGAGTATCAGCCCCAGCATTTT.

The CDR3, as DNA: TGCGCCAGCAGCTGGGCGTGGGGGAATGAGCAGTTCTTC. It specifies CASSWAWGNEQFF. The J gene is TRBJ2-1, the V gene TRBV5-1; perhaps D is TRBD1 or TRBD2 (5 bases each). CDR1 is SGHRS and CDR2 is YFSETQ in the germline V gene. The CDR3 covers 13 residues. With 3 bases removed from V and 7 bases from J, the gap between germline ends came to 11 bases.

The rearrangement uses TRBV7-9 and TRBJ1-4; maybe TRBD1 (5 bases). Germline V CDR1 and CDR2: SEHNR, FQNEAQ (reference sequence). The ends were cut back, 5 bases at V and 0 bases at J, with 13 bases in the middle. This CDR3 has 16 residues. CDR3 coding DNA: TGTGCCAGCAGCCCTGGGGGAAGGGCAACTAATGAAAAACTGTTTTTT. Protein product: CASSPGGRATNEKLFF.

The V and J genes are TRBV19 and TRBJ1-4; maybe TRBD1 (5 bases). The CDR3 covers 13 residues. Germline CDR1 LNHDA, CDR2 SQIVND (reference sequence). Trimming removed 3 bases from V and 12 bases from J, with 14 bases in between. The CDR3 sequence: CASSIAQTEELFF. The CDR3 nucleotides read TGTGCCAGTAGTATCGCCCAGACAGAGGAACTGTTTTTT.

The rearrangement joins TRBV4-3 to TRBJ2-5; a possible D gene is TRBD1 (6 bases). V was shortened by 5 bases and J by 9 bases, with 22 bases between the two germline ends. The germline CDR1 and CDR2 sequences are LGHNA and YSLEER. The CDR3 sequence is 15 residues long. The CDR3 spells CASSREPTGHWAQYF. The CDR3 DNA is TGCGCCAGCAGCAGGGAACCCACAGGGCATTGGGCCCAGTACTTC.

This chain connects TRBV18 to TRBJ1-1; 8 bases align to TRBD1. CDR1 and CDR2 from the germline V gene are KGHSH and LQKENI. V shed 6 bases and J 1 base; nucleotides not matched to a gene: 4. The CDR3 contains 14 residues. CDR3 amino acids: CASSQDRGNTEAFF. CDR3 coding DNA: TGTGCCAGCTCGCAAGACAGGGGGAACACTGAAGCTTTCTTT. Full variable domain (missing parts from reference TRBV18 and TRBJ1-1): NAGVMQNPRHLVRRRGQEARLRCSPMKGHSHVYWYRQLPEEGLKFMVYLQKENIIDESGMPKERFSAEFPKEGPSILRIQQVVRGDSAAYFCASSQDRGNTEAFFGQGTRLTVV.

This clone occurred once. The chain couples TRBV11-2 to TRBJ2-3; 9 nucleotides match TRBD2. CDR1 and CDR2 (germline): SGHAT, FQNNGV. The CDR3 covers 17 residues. The J segment lost 0 bases and the V segment lost 1 base, leaving 5 bases of the junction unmatched. The CDR3 nucleotides read TGTGCCAGCAGCTTAGGCCGACTAGCGGAGAGCACAGATACGCAGTATTTT. It translates to CASSLGRLAESTDTQYF.

The chain is built from TRBV29-1 and TRBJ2-7; 9 positions match TRBD1. J gave up 4 bases and V 4 bases, and 14 bases lay outside the gene matches. CDR3 length equals 16 residues. CDR1 and CDR2 from the germline V gene are SQVTM and ANQGSEA. CDR3 protein: CSVVNTRDRVLYEQYF. The DNA for the CDR3 is TGCAGCGTTGTAAACACCCGGGACAGGGTTTTATACGAGCAGTACTTC.

The chain recombines TRBV10-3 with TRBJ1-1; weak D call: TRBD1 (5 bases). The germline V gene has CDR1 ENHRY and CDR2 SYGVKD. The CDR3 is 12 residues long. Deletions cut 10 bases from V and 5 bases from J, with 14 bases between. The CDR3 DNA follows: TGTGCCACCGTGGGGCGATGGACTGAAGCTTTCTTT. It is translated as CATVGRWTEAFF.

The genes are TRBV5-8 and TRBJ2-7, with 11 bases fitting TRBD2. The CDR3 spans 15 residues. V dropped 4 bases and J dropped 1; count of bases not matched to a gene: 4. Germline CDR1 is SGHTS and CDR2 is YDEGEE. The DNA for the CDR3 is TGTGCCAGCAGCCTGGGACTAGCGGATTCCTACGAGCAGTACTTC. It translates to CASSLGLADSYEQYF.

This rearrangement joins TRBV6-1 to TRBJ2-1, with TRBD2 identical over 9 bases. The CDR3 is 15 residues long. Germline trimming cut 1 base from V and 13 bases from J; bases unmatched to any gene: 11. Germline assignment: CDR1 MNHNS and CDR2 SASEGT. CDR3 in amino acids: CASSEGLAGTLHQFF. In DNA, the CDR3 is TGTGCCAGCAGTGAAGGCCTAGCGGGAACACTACATCAGTTCTTC.

The chain uses TRBV28 and TRBJ2-1; D is ambiguous. Germline lookup yields CDR1 MDHEN and CDR2 SYDVKM. V lost 7 bases, J lost 6 bases, and 10 bases lay in between. CDR3 length equals 12 residues. This CDR3 reads CASISVGNEQFF. The CDR3 bases are TGTGCCAGCATTTCGGTCGGCAATGAGCAGTTCTTC.

This clone was picked up one time. The V call is TRBV12-2, the J call TRBJ2-7. TRBV12-2 corresponds to a pseudogene. The CDR3 runs 8 residues. CDR3 residues: CASRSGPF. The DNA for the CDR3 is TGTGCAAGTCGCTCCGGACCCTTC.

This chain joins TRBV4-2 and TRBJ2-1, with no clear D. Trimming pared 0 bases from V and 4 bases from J, leaving 16 bases between. The CDR3 runs to 17 residues. Germline loops: CDR1 LGHNA, CDR2 YNFKEQ. The CDR3 is CASSQDVESDSYNEQFF. CDR3 DNA sequence: TGTGCCAGCAGCCAAGATGTCGAGAGCGACTCATACAATGAGCAGTTCTTC.

This clone was recorded only once. V and J are TRBV6-6 and TRBJ2-7; possible D gene TRBD1, 6 bases. CDR3 length: 14 amino acids. The germline gives CDR1 MNHNY, CDR2 SVGAGI (reference sequence). With 5 bases removed from V and 3 bases from J, the gap between germline ends came to 14 bases. CDR3 DNA sequence: TGTGCCAGCAGTCCCTGGACAGATTACTACGAGCAGTACTTC. Protein sequence: CASSPWTDYYEQYF.

The chain has TRBV19 and TRBJ2-3; D perhaps matches TRBD1 (5 bases). The germline V and J ends were trimmed by 2 bases and 0 bases, with 9 bases remaining between them. Germline V gene sequence: CDR1 LNHDA, CDR2 SQIVND (reference sequence). This CDR3 region has 15 residues. CDR3 sequence reads: CASSIRGGSTDTQYF. For the CDR3, the DNA is TGTGCCAGTAGTATAAGGGGCGGTAGCACAGATACGCAGTATTTT.

The CDR3 region has the DNA TGTGCCAGCAGTTTAAACAGGTGCTCTGGAAACACCATATATTTT. This sequence encodes CASSLNRCSGNTIYF. This sequence joins TRBV27 and TRBJ1-3; tentatively, D is TRBD1 (5 bases). The V gene's germline CDR1 is MNHEY and CDR2 SMNVEV (reference sequence). CDR3 length: 15 residues. V was shortened by 2 bases and J by 0 bases, with 8 bases between the two germline ends.

The DNA for the CDR3 is TGTGCCAGCAGCTTAAGCGGGAGAGGAGATACGCAGTATTTT. Protein: CASSLSGRGDTQYF. The chain employs TRBV7-7 and TRBJ2-3; 8 positions match TRBD2. This CDR3 contains 14 residues. J lost 5 bases, V lost 2 bases, and 3 bases had no gene match. Germline CDR1 SSHAT, CDR2 FNYEAQ (reference sequence).

The genes are TRBV29-1 and TRBJ1-1; D not certain. Trimming stripped 5 bases from V and 2 bases from J, with 15 bases between. Germline V gives CDR1 SQVTM, CDR2 ANQGSEA. The CDR3 spans 14 residues. The CDR3 DNA reads TGCAGCGTTTTACGAGGCCTGACTAACACTGAAGCTTTCTTT. The encoded protein is CSVLRGLTNTEAFF.

The chain joins TRBV19 to TRBJ2-3, with 10 nucleotides matching TRBD1. The CDR3 consists of 15 residues. Germline-derived CDR1 and CDR2 are LNHDA and SQIVND (reference sequence). J lost 1 base, V lost 6 bases, and 4 bases had no gene match. CDR3 DNA sequence: TGTGCCAGTAGCGACAGGGGGCGAGGCACAGATACGCAGTATTTT. It is translated as CASSDRGRGTDTQYF.

This chain connects TRBV6-6 to TRBJ2-2; D is unresolved. This CDR3 region has 14 residues. V was cut by 6 bases and J by 0 bases, with 8 bases left in between. The germline V gene encodes CDR1 MNHNY and CDR2 SVGAGI (reference sequence). CDR3 amino acids: CASSRTPNTGELFF. The CDR3 DNA reads as TGTGCCAGCAGCAGGACGCCGAACACCGGGGAGCTGTTTTTT.